These T cell receptor beta chains were read from a single sample in a study of response to subunit inactivated influenza vaccine. TCRdb reprocessed the RT-PCR reads via MiXCR and lists one record per CDR3 protein. The sample shows 450,000 to 600,000 distinct CDR3 sequences, 7.6% of them seen only once. The sample consisted of PBMCs from blood, taken approximately 25 months after vaccination. The source is a man between 50 and 70 years old who received an inactivated influenza vaccine. Each CDR3 is given with its conserved first and last residue. Fields, in order: V gene, J gene, clone size, D gene, CDR3 protein, CDR3 DNA. The D gene is left open where the match is weak. Clone size is shown for a subset of rows, as once, few, many or a class of expanded clone.

V gene: TRBV7-8
J gene: TRBJ1-4
clone size: few
D gene: TRBD1
CDR3 protein: CASSLTGAGEKLFF
CDR3 DNA: TGTGCCAGCAGTCTTACAGGGGCGGGTGAAAAACTGTTTTTT

V gene: TRBV24-1
J gene: TRBJ2-3
clone size: -
D gene: TRBD2
CDR3 protein: CATSDPGLTDTQYF
CDR3 DNA: TGTGCCACCAGTGATCCGGGACTAACAGATACGCAGTATTTT

V gene: TRBV28
J gene: TRBJ1-1
clone size: few
D gene: -
CDR3 protein: CASSPQALSKYTEAFF
CDR3 DNA: TGTGCCAGCAGTCCTCAGGCCCTTTCGAAGTACACTGAAGCTTTCTTT

V gene: TRBV6-5
J gene: TRBJ2-1
clone size: many
D gene: -
CDR3 protein: CASSFRGENEQFF
CDR3 DNA: TGTGCCAGCAGTTTTCGGGGCGAGAATGAGCAGTTCTTC

V gene: TRBV4-2
J gene: TRBJ1-4
clone size: -
D gene: -
CDR3 protein: CASSQGLQDTNEKLFF
CDR3 DNA: TGTGCCAGCAGCCAAGGTCTTCAGGACACCAATGAAAAACTGTTTTTT

V gene: TRBV20-1
J gene: TRBJ2-7
clone size: many
D gene: -
CDR3 protein: CSAPLQGTQYF
CDR3 DNA: TGCAGTGCCCCCCTTCAAGGGACGCAGTACTTC

V gene: TRBV10-3
J gene: TRBJ2-7
clone size: -
D gene: -
CDR3 protein: CAAESARGTYEQYF
CDR3 DNA: TGTGCCGCTGAGTCCGCCAGAGGTACCTACGAGCAGTACTTC

V gene: TRBV4-3
J gene: TRBJ2-3
clone size: few
D gene: -
CDR3 protein: CASSERRGGTDTQYF
CDR3 DNA: TGCGCCAGCAGCGAGCGGCGGGGCGGCACAGATACGCAGTATTTT

V gene: TRBV15
J gene: TRBJ1-5
clone size: many
D gene: -
CDR3 protein: CATGSQGYSNQPQHF
CDR3 DNA: TGTGCCACCGGGTCCCAGGGTTATAGCAATCAGCCCCAGCATTTT

V gene: TRBV5-1
J gene: TRBJ2-5
clone size: few
D gene: -
CDR3 protein: CASSLLTGIQETQYF
CDR3 DNA: TGCGCCAGCAGCTTACTTACAGGGATCCAAGAGACCCAGTACTTC

V gene: TRBV19
J gene: TRBJ2-7
clone size: -
D gene: TRBD1
CDR3 protein: CASIDRDNEQYF
CDR3 DNA: TGTGCCAGTATTGACAGGGACAACGAGCAGTACTTC

V gene: TRBV4-2
J gene: TRBJ2-3
clone size: -
D gene: TRBD2
CDR3 protein: CASSQGTSGRRSTDTQYF
CDR3 DNA: TGTGCCAGCAGCCAAGGCACTAGCGGGAGACGGAGCACAGATACGCAGTATTTT

V gene: TRBV15
J gene: TRBJ2-5
clone size: -
D gene: -
CDR3 protein: CATSRELGETQYF
CDR3 DNA: TGTGCCACCAGCAGAGAGTTAGGAGAGACCCAGTACTTC

V gene: TRBV9
J gene: TRBJ1-1
clone size: -
D gene: -
CDR3 protein: CASSVVSTEAFF
CDR3 DNA: TGTGCCAGCAGCGTAGTGAGCACTGAAGCTTTCTTT

V gene: TRBV5-1
J gene: TRBJ2-1
clone size: -
D gene: TRBD1
CDR3 protein: CASSSQTDPGQADQFF
CDR3 DNA: TGCGCCAGCAGCTCGCAAACCGACCCGGGACAGGCTGATCAGTTCTTC

V gene: TRBV7-2
J gene: TRBJ2-2
clone size: many
D gene: -
CDR3 protein: CASSLVYTGELFF
CDR3 DNA: TGTGCCAGCAGCTTAGTATACACCGGGGAGCTGTTTTTT

V gene: TRBV28
J gene: TRBJ1-1
clone size: many
D gene: -
CDR3 protein: CASSSHFGTANTEAFF
CDR3 DNA: TGTGCCAGCAGTTCCCATTTCGGGACGGCGAACACTGAAGCTTTCTTT

V gene: TRBV4-3
J gene: TRBJ2-2
clone size: few
D gene: -
CDR3 protein: CASSQDDRRAGRQNTGELFF
CDR3 DNA: TGCGCCAGCAGCCAAGATGATAGGAGGGCGGGGCGACAGAACACCGGGGAGCTGTTTTTT

V gene: TRBV3-1
J gene: TRBJ2-3
clone size: -
D gene: -
CDR3 protein: CASSQDWTYADTQYF
CDR3 DNA: TGTGCCAGCAGCCAAGATTGGACTTATGCAGATACGCAGTATTTT

V gene: TRBV13
J gene: TRBJ2-2
clone size: many
D gene: TRBD1
CDR3 protein: CASRSRGPGELFF
CDR3 DNA: TGTGCCAGCAGATCCAGGGGGCCCGGGGAGCTGTTTTTT

V gene: TRBV6-5
J gene: TRBJ2-7
clone size: -
D gene: -
CDR3 protein: CASSYQSGAAYEQYF
CDR3 DNA: TGTGCCAGCAGTTACCAATCGGGTGCTGCCTACGAGCAGTACTTC

V gene: TRBV28
J gene: TRBJ2-3
clone size: -
D gene: -
CDR3 protein: CATQGILTDTQYF
CDR3 DNA: TGTGCCACCCAGGGAATACTCACAGATACGCAGTATTTT

V gene: TRBV6-1
J gene: TRBJ2-7
clone size: few
D gene: TRBD1
CDR3 protein: CASRETGKTSEQYF
CDR3 DNA: TGTGCCAGCAGAGAGACAGGGAAAACCTCCGAGCAGTACTTC

V gene: TRBV9
J gene: TRBJ2-2
clone size: -
D gene: -
CDR3 protein: CASSDGHSTGELFF
CDR3 DNA: TGTGCCAGCAGCGATGGACACTCCACCGGGGAGCTGTTTTTT

V gene: TRBV29-1
J gene: TRBJ2-1
clone size: -
D gene: TRBD2
CDR3 protein: CSVPSGGDYNEQFF
CDR3 DNA: TGCAGCGTTCCTAGCGGGGGCGATTACAATGAGCAGTTCTTC

V gene: TRBV9
J gene: TRBJ2-1
clone size: -
D gene: TRBD2
CDR3 protein: CASSSAGGGGVEQFF
CDR3 DNA: TGTGCCAGCAGCTCTGCCGGCGGGGGAGGGGTTGAGCAGTTCTTC

V gene: TRBV11-2
J gene: TRBJ2-7
clone size: -
D gene: -
CDR3 protein: CASSSVGGRLTYEQYF
CDR3 DNA: TGTGCCAGCAGCTCGGTGGGGGGGCGATTAACCTACGAGCAGTACTTC

V gene: TRBV4-2
J gene: TRBJ2-3
clone size: few
D gene: -
CDR3 protein: CASSQTRHTSTDTQYF
CDR3 DNA: TGTGCCAGCAGCCAAACGAGACACACTAGCACAGATACGCAGTATTTT

V gene: TRBV20-1
J gene: TRBJ2-5
clone size: many
D gene: TRBD1
CDR3 protein: CSARVGSGQLETQYF
CDR3 DNA: TGCAGTGCTAGAGTCGGTTCGGGACAGTTGGAGACCCAGTACTTC

V gene: TRBV28
J gene: TRBJ1-6
clone size: many
D gene: TRBD1
CDR3 protein: CASLTGPSPLHF
CDR3 DNA: TGTGCCAGCCTGACAGGGCCCTCACCCCTCCACTTT

V gene: TRBV27
J gene: TRBJ1-2
clone size: few
D gene: TRBD1
CDR3 protein: CASSFSGGAGYGYTF
CDR3 DNA: TGTGCCAGCAGTTTTTCAGGGGGCGCGGGCTATGGCTACACCTTC

V gene: TRBV6-1
J gene: TRBJ2-1
clone size: few
D gene: -
CDR3 protein: CASSPTGEQFF
CDR3 DNA: TGTGCCAGCAGTCCCACAGGGGAGCAGTTCTTC

V gene: TRBV29-1
J gene: TRBJ2-3
clone size: -
D gene: TRBD2
CDR3 protein: CSVGIPSGSTNTQYF
CDR3 DNA: TGCAGCGTTGGAATTCCTAGCGGGAGTACAAATACGCAGTATTTT

V gene: TRBV7-2
J gene: TRBJ2-3
clone size: many
D gene: -
CDR3 protein: CASSFLALGTDTQYF
CDR3 DNA: TGTGCCAGCAGCTTTCTAGCGCTTGGCACAGATACGCAGTATTTT

V gene: TRBV2
J gene: TRBJ2-7
clone size: few
D gene: -
CDR3 protein: CASPSRAGSAYEQYF
CDR3 DNA: TGTGCCAGCCCCTCAAGGGCAGGTTCCGCCTACGAGCAGTACTTC

V gene: TRBV9
J gene: TRBJ2-3
clone size: -
D gene: -
CDR3 protein: CASSQVADSSTDTQYF
CDR3 DNA: TGTGCCAGCAGCCAAGTAGCGGATTCGAGCACAGATACGCAGTATTTT

V gene: TRBV5-6
J gene: TRBJ2-1
clone size: many
D gene: TRBD1
CDR3 protein: CASSFWDREANEQFF
CDR3 DNA: TGTGCCAGCAGCTTCTGGGACAGGGAGGCCAATGAGCAGTTCTTC

V gene: TRBV4-3
J gene: TRBJ1-6
clone size: many
D gene: -
CDR3 protein: CASSQDPPDSLYNSPLHF
CDR3 DNA: TGCGCCAGCAGCCAAGATCCCCCGGACAGCCTCTATAATTCACCCCTCCACTTT

V gene: TRBV28
J gene: TRBJ2-3
clone size: many
D gene: -
CDR3 protein: CASSDSTDTQYF
CDR3 DNA: TGTGCCAGCAGTGACAGCACAGATACGCAGTATTTT

V gene: TRBV18
J gene: TRBJ2-5
clone size: -
D gene: TRBD1
CDR3 protein: CASSPGDREYQETQYF
CDR3 DNA: TGTGCCAGCTCACCAGGGGACAGGGAGTACCAAGAGACCCAGTACTTC

V gene: TRBV7-9
J gene: TRBJ2-1
clone size: -
D gene: -
CDR3 protein: CSSSLSGGNNEQFF
CDR3 DNA: TGTTCCAGCAGCTTAAGTGGGGGAAACAATGAGCAGTTCTTC

V gene: TRBV14
J gene: TRBJ2-1
clone size: -
D gene: TRBD2
CDR3 protein: CASSPFSGSYNEQFF
CDR3 DNA: TGTGCCAGCAGCCCCTTTAGCGGGAGCTACAATGAGCAGTTCTTC

V gene: TRBV11-2
J gene: TRBJ2-2
clone size: -
D gene: -
CDR3 protein: CASSHMTDTGELFF
CDR3 DNA: TGTGCCAGCAGCCACATGACAGACACCGGGGAGCTGTTTTTT

V gene: TRBV5-5
J gene: TRBJ2-3
clone size: few
D gene: -
CDR3 protein: CASSLLATSTDTQYF
CDR3 DNA: TGTGCCAGCAGCTTGCTTGCGACCAGCACAGATACGCAGTATTTT

V gene: TRBV4-3
J gene: TRBJ2-7
clone size: -
D gene: -
CDR3 protein: CASSPGARDSLYEQYF
CDR3 DNA: TGCGCCAGCAGCCCCGGGGCCAGGGATTCCCTTTACGAGCAGTACTTC

V gene: TRBV9
J gene: TRBJ2-3
clone size: many
D gene: -
CDR3 protein: CASSEGEASTDTQYF
CDR3 DNA: TGTGCCAGCAGCGAGGGGGAAGCTAGCACAGATACGCAGTATTTT

V gene: TRBV27
J gene: TRBJ2-3
clone size: many
D gene: TRBD2
CDR3 protein: CASRREGLAGTDTQYF
CDR3 DNA: TGTGCCAGCCGGAGAGAAGGACTAGCGGGCACAGATACGCAGTATTTT